These T cell receptor beta chains were read from a single sample in a study of metastatic and nonmetastatic thyroid tumors. TCRdb re-called the PCR reads via MiXCR. The repertoire holds about 5,000 clones, with roughly 28% as singletons. Sequencing was carried out using adjacent normal tissue. Receptors originate from a female donor with papillary thyroid cancer or a benign thyroid nodule (not recorded which). Some clones in this sample may be carry-over from other donors' samples. Both conserved end residues are part of each CDR3. D genes are given only for firm matches. Only part of the rows carry a size: once, few, many, or a class if the clone is expanded.

cdr3_aa: CASSLDGNYGYTF
cdr3_nt: TGTGCCAGCAGTTTAGACGGTAACTATGGCTACACCTTC
j_call: TRBJ1-2
cdr3_length: 13
d_call: -
clone_size: few
v_call: TRBV12-3/TRBV12-4

cdr3_aa: CASSEFQGNQPQHF
cdr3_nt: TGTGCCAGCAGTGAATTTCAAGGCAATCAGCCCCAGCATTTT
j_call: TRBJ1-5
cdr3_length: 14
d_call: -
clone_size: -
v_call: TRBV6-1

cdr3_aa: CASSQARARYNSPLHF
cdr3_nt: TGTGCCAGCAGCCAAGCTAGGGCCCGCTATAATTCACCCCTCCACTTT
j_call: TRBJ1-6
cdr3_length: 16
d_call: -
clone_size: -
v_call: TRBV14

cdr3_aa: CAWSVPSKADTQYF
cdr3_nt: TGTGCCTGGAGTGTACCGAGCAAGGCAGATACGCAGTATTTT
j_call: TRBJ2-3
cdr3_length: 14
d_call: -
clone_size: once
v_call: TRBV30

cdr3_aa: CASSHLSTDTQYF
cdr3_nt: TGTGCCAGTAGTCACCTTAGCACAGATACGCAGTATTTT
j_call: TRBJ2-3
cdr3_length: 13
d_call: -
clone_size: -
v_call: TRBV19

cdr3_aa: CASSPGRGGSYEQYF
cdr3_nt: TGTGCCAGCTCACCGGGACGTGGCGGTTCCTACGAGCAGTACTTC
j_call: TRBJ2-7
cdr3_length: 15
d_call: -
clone_size: few
v_call: TRBV18

cdr3_aa: CASSLGASGYSNNEQFF
cdr3_nt: TGCGCCAGCAGCCTGGGGGCTAGCGGTTACTCCAACAATGAGCAGTTCTTC
j_call: TRBJ2-1
cdr3_length: 17
d_call: -
clone_size: medium-sized
v_call: TRBV5-1

cdr3_aa: CASSEVSGSYYEQYF
cdr3_nt: TGTGCCAGCAGTGAAGTATCAGGCAGCTACTACGAGCAGTACTTC
j_call: TRBJ2-7
cdr3_length: 15
d_call: -
clone_size: few
v_call: TRBV6-1

cdr3_aa: CAIRNNDAGNTGELFF
cdr3_nt: TGTGCCATCAGGAATAACGACGCTGGAAACACCGGGGAGCTGTTTTTT
j_call: TRBJ2-2
cdr3_length: 16
d_call: -
clone_size: -
v_call: TRBV10-3

cdr3_aa: CASSWDTSYEQYF
cdr3_nt: TGCGCCAGCAGTTGGGACACCTCCTACGAGCAGTACTTC
j_call: TRBJ2-7
cdr3_length: 13
d_call: -
clone_size: -
v_call: TRBV10-2

cdr3_aa: CASSLGAGGARNEQFF
cdr3_nt: TGTGCCAGCAGCTTAGGAGCAGGGGGCGCTCGCAATGAGCAGTTCTTC
j_call: TRBJ2-1
cdr3_length: 16
d_call: TRBD1
clone_size: few
v_call: TRBV7-2

cdr3_aa: CASSYSSVYEQYF
cdr3_nt: TGTGCCAGCAGTTACTCGTCAGTCTACGAGCAGTACTTC
j_call: TRBJ2-7
cdr3_length: 13
d_call: -
clone_size: -
v_call: TRBV6-5

cdr3_aa: CASSGTGLGETQYF
cdr3_nt: TGTGCCAGCAGTGGGACAGGGTTGGGAGAGACCCAGTACTTC
j_call: TRBJ2-5
cdr3_length: 14
d_call: TRBD1
clone_size: medium-sized
v_call: TRBV2

cdr3_aa: CASSLGGGSAYEQYF
cdr3_nt: TGTGCCAGCAGTTTAGGAGGGGGGTCGGCCTACGAGCAGTACTTC
j_call: TRBJ2-7
cdr3_length: 15
d_call: -
clone_size: few
v_call: TRBV12-3/TRBV12-4

cdr3_aa: CASSPYTDTQYF
cdr3_nt: TGTGCCAGCAGCCCATACACAGATACGCAGTATTTT
j_call: TRBJ2-3
cdr3_length: 12
d_call: -
clone_size: few
v_call: TRBV7-2

cdr3_aa: CASRDTYRNQPQHF
cdr3_nt: TGTGCCAGCAGAGACACGTACCGTAATCAGCCCCAGCATTTT
j_call: TRBJ1-5
cdr3_length: 14
d_call: -
clone_size: -
v_call: TRBV6-1

cdr3_aa: CASSLLTGRNYDQYF
cdr3_nt: TGTGCCAGCAGTCTCTTGACAGGTAGGAACTACGATCAGTACTTC
j_call: TRBJ2-7
cdr3_length: 15
d_call: -
clone_size: -
v_call: TRBV27

cdr3_aa: CASSLEASLSYEQYF
cdr3_nt: TGTGCCAGCAGCTTGGAGGCTAGTTTATCCTACGAGCAGTACTTC
j_call: TRBJ2-7
cdr3_length: 15
d_call: -
clone_size: -
v_call: TRBV5-5

cdr3_aa: CASSNSYEQYF
cdr3_nt: TGTGCCAGCAGTAACTCCTACGAGCAGTACTTC
j_call: TRBJ2-7
cdr3_length: 11
d_call: -
clone_size: few
v_call: TRBV6-5

cdr3_aa: CASTKSQRAAF
cdr3_nt: TGTGCCAGCACCAAAAGTCAGCGGGCGGCCTTC
j_call: TRBJ2-1
cdr3_length: 11
d_call: -
clone_size: medium-sized
v_call: TRBV12-3/TRBV12-4

cdr3_aa: CASSLYRGDQPQHF
cdr3_nt: TGTGCCAGCAGTTTATATCGTGGGGATCAGCCCCAGCATTTT
j_call: TRBJ1-5
cdr3_length: 14
d_call: -
clone_size: -
v_call: TRBV27

cdr3_aa: CASSERANNSPLHF
cdr3_nt: TGTGCCAGCAGTGAACGCGCTAACAATTCACCCCTCCACTTT
j_call: TRBJ1-6
cdr3_length: 14
d_call: -
clone_size: few
v_call: TRBV6-1

cdr3_aa: CASSYEGSQPQHF
cdr3_nt: TGTGCCAGCAGTTACGAGGGATCTCAGCCCCAGCATTTT
j_call: TRBJ1-5
cdr3_length: 13
d_call: -
clone_size: large
v_call: TRBV6-5

cdr3_aa: CASSDPGQGNYGYTF
cdr3_nt: TGTGCCAGCAGTGACCCAGGACAGGGTAACTATGGCTACACCTTC
j_call: TRBJ1-2
cdr3_length: 15
d_call: TRBD1
clone_size: -
v_call: TRBV25-1

cdr3_aa: CVSRHTFGTETQYF
cdr3_nt: TGTGTCAGCAGACATACTTTTGGCACAGAGACGCAGTATTTT
j_call: TRBJ2-3
cdr3_length: 14
d_call: -
clone_size: -
v_call: TRBV12-3/TRBV12-4

cdr3_aa: CASSLQGAGTGELFF
cdr3_nt: TGTGCCAGCAGCCTACAGGGGGCGGGCACCGGGGAGCTGTTTTTT
j_call: TRBJ2-2
cdr3_length: 15
d_call: TRBD1
clone_size: once
v_call: TRBV11-2

cdr3_aa: CSAIPPVGRSYEQYF
cdr3_nt: TGCAGTGCTATCCCACCTGTGGGAAGGAGTTACGAGCAGTACTTC
j_call: TRBJ2-7
cdr3_length: 15
d_call: -
clone_size: -
v_call: TRBV20-1